The 31 T cell receptor beta chains given below trace back to one sample, sequenced in a study of immune evolution from preneoplasia to lung adenocarcinoma. Some clones are missing from TCRdb's copy, which holds only in-frame ones; the method was immunoSEQ multiplex PCR. This table has about 8,300 clones, around 85% appearing once. Sequencing was performed on FFPE minimally invasive lung adenocarcinoma tissue. These receptors all come from a person aged 70 to 79 with lung adenocarcinoma.

The J gene is TRBJ1-4, the V gene TRBV5-6; 9 bases line up with TRBD1. CDR3 length: 15 amino acids. Germline loops: CDR1 SGHDT, CDR2 YYEEEE. Trimming removed 5 bases from V and 3 bases from J; junction bases left unmatched: 5. CDR3 region: CASSFTGGSNEKLFF. CDR3 DNA sequence: TGTGCCAGCAGTTTTACAGGGGGCTCTAATGAAAAACTGTTTTTT.

The V gene is TRBV6-5, the J gene TRBJ2-7; 9 bases line up with TRBD2. Germline V gene sequence: CDR1 MNHEY, CDR2 SVGAGI. The CDR3 loop spans 13 amino acids. V shed 6 bases, J shed 6 bases, and the junction held 6 bases outside the gene matches. The CDR3 coding sequence is TGTGCCAGCAGGCCGGGACTAGCCCGCGAGCAGTACTTC. It is translated as CASRPGLAREQYF.

The chain recombines TRBV10-1 with TRBJ1-2; no clear D. The CDR3 is 13 residues long. V lost 6 bases, J lost 5 bases, and 13 bases lay in between. Per the germline V gene, CDR1 is WNHNN and CDR2 is SYGVQD (reference sequence). CDR3 bases: TGCGCCAGCAGCGCTGGTAGGGAGTATGGCTACACCTTC. Its protein product is CASSAGREYGYTF.

The V gene is TRBV6-5, the J gene TRBJ2-3; either TRBD1 or TRBD2 may supply D (6 bases each). The CDR3 is 15 amino acids. Trimming took off 6 bases at V and 4 bases at J, with 17 bases between the two ends. CDR1 and CDR2 (germline): MNHEY, SVGAGI. The CDR3 DNA follows: TGTGCCAGCAGGAACAGGGACTCTTTGGCAGATACGCAGTATTTT. This gives the protein CASRNRDSLADTQYF.

The chain combines TRBV11-2 with TRBJ2-1; the D is unclear. The V end was cut by 5 bases, the J end by 4 bases, with 9 bases between. Germline V gene lookup returns CDR1 SGHAT and CDR2 FQNNGV. The CDR3 is 13 amino acids. In DNA, the CDR3 is TGTGCCAGCAGCAATCATAAATACAATGAGCAGTTCTTC. It yields the protein CASSNHKYNEQFF.

The chain has TRBV27 and TRBJ2-7, with D maybe TRBD2 (7 bases). The CDR3 spans 15 residues. The germline CDR1 and CDR2 sequences are MNHEY and SMNVEV (reference sequence). The germline V and J ends were trimmed by 2 bases and 4 bases, with 15 bases remaining between them. CDR3 in DNA: TGTGCCAGCAGTTTAGGGGCGGGGGCTCTATACGAGCAGTACTTC. Translation: CASSLGAGALYEQYF.

The J gene is TRBJ1-3, the V gene TRBV10-3, with 7 bases that match TRBD1. The J segment lost 2 bases and the V segment lost 5 bases, leaving 3 bases of the junction unmatched. CDR1 is ENHRY and CDR2 is SYGVKD in the germline V gene. The CDR3 has 14 residues. This chain's CDR3 is CAISLGQPGNTIYF. In DNA, the CDR3 is TGTGCCATCAGTTTGGGACAGCCTGGAAACACCATATATTTT.

The rearrangement uses TRBV5-1 and TRBJ2-3; the D is unclear. This CDR3 has 14 residues. The germline CDR1 and CDR2 sequences are SGHRS and YFSETQ. V was pared by 1 base and J by 0 bases, with 6 bases between. CDR3 loop: CASSLLTSTDTQYF. For the CDR3, the DNA is TGCGCCAGCAGCTTGCTGACTAGCACAGATACGCAGTATTTT. Complete variable domain (other parts from reference TRBV5-1 and TRBJ2-3): KAGVTQTPRYLIKTRGQQVTLSCSPISGHRSVSWYQQTPGQGLQFLFEYFSETQRNKGNFPGRFSGRQFSNSRSEMNVSTLELGDSALYLCASSLLTSTDTQYFGPGTRLTVL.

This chain joins TRBV30 and TRBJ1-2; 9 bases are a match to TRBD1. V was clipped by 5 bases and J by 7 bases; unmatched bases: 14. CDR3 size: 15 residues. The V gene's germline CDR1 is GTSNPN and CDR2 SVGIG (reference sequence). The DNA of the CDR3 is TGTGCCTGGGAATCCGGGACAGGGTTCTTTGGTGGCTACACCTTC. Its translation is CAWESGTGFFGGYTF.

The chain couples TRBV5-1 to TRBJ1-2; the D gene is possibly TRBD1 (6 bases). The V end was cut by 4 bases, the J end by 3 bases, with 19 bases between. CDR3 length equals 16 residues. CDR1 and CDR2 (germline): SGHRS, YFSETQ. The CDR3 bases are TGCGCCAGCAGCCCGGGAGGGGGGGAGCGCTACTATGGCTACACCTTC. As protein: CASSPGGGERYYGYTF.

This clone was observed a single time. The J gene is TRBJ1-2, the V gene TRBV28; 8 nucleotides agree with TRBD1. The germline V gene encodes CDR1 MDHEN and CDR2 SYDVKM. Trimming at V came to 9 bases and at J to 7 bases, leaving 16 bases not matched to a gene. This CDR3 has 15 residues. The CDR3 region is CASGTGTGRFRGYTF. The CDR3 nucleotides read TGTGCCAGTGGGACCGGGACAGGAAGGTTCCGTGGCTACACCTTC.

The rearrangement uses TRBV29-1 and TRBJ1-5; no clear D gene. From germline, CDR1 is SQVTM and CDR2 ANQGSEA. The CDR3 is 14 amino acids. Deletions cut 4 bases from V and 0 bases from J, with 10 bases between. CDR3 in DNA: TGCAGCGTTGTTGAGACATATAGCAATCAGCCCCAGCATTTT. Translation gives CSVVETYSNQPQHF.

The V call is TRBV7-2, the J call TRBJ2-3, with D tentatively TRBD2 (5 bases). Trimming removed 2 bases at V and 5 bases at J, with 17 bases between. Germline CDR1 and CDR2: SGHTA and FQGNSA. The CDR3 has 16 amino acids. In DNA form, the CDR3 reads TGTGCCAGCAGCTTAATGGGAAGGAGGATAAAAGATACGCAGTATTTT. It yields the protein CASSLMGRRIKDTQYF.

This chain's CDR3 is CASSLGGTGANVLTF. Here the CDR3 DNA reads TGCGCCAGCAGCTTGGGCGGAACTGGGGCCAACGTCCTGACTTTC. J is TRBJ2-6 and V is TRBV5-1; D remains unclear. Trimming stripped 0 bases from V and 2 bases from J, with 6 bases between. The CDR3 loop spans 15 amino acids. Germline-derived CDR1 and CDR2 are SGHRS and YFSETQ.

The gene calls are TRBV15 and TRBJ2-1, with D hard to call. In germline, CDR1 is LNHNV, CDR2 YYDKDF (reference sequence). The length of the CDR3 is 13 residues. Trimming removed 4 bases at V and 5 bases at J, with 9 bases between. The CDR3 bases are TGTGCCACCAGCAATGGGCCACACAATGAGCAGTTCTTC. Protein sequence: CATSNGPHNEQFF.

This clone was seen a single time. The chain carries TRBV6-1 and TRBJ1-3, with 8 bases fitting TRBD1. Germline assignment: CDR1 MNHNS and CDR2 SASEGT. J was trimmed by 5 bases and V by 4 bases; bases with no gene match: 4. This CDR3 comprises 14 residues. CDR3 residues: CASSGQGSRNTIYF. In nucleotides, the CDR3 is TGTGCCAGCAGTGGACAGGGGAGTAGAAACACCATATATTTT.

J is TRBJ1-6 and V is TRBV6-1, with TRBD1 as a possible D gene (6 bases). With 11 bases removed from V and 6 bases from J, the gap between germline ends came to 17 bases. The CDR3 totals 14 residues. The germline gives CDR1 MNHNS, CDR2 SASEGT. The CDR3 sequence: CAGTGGASNSPLHF. The DNA of the CDR3 is TGTGCCGGAACCGGGGGCGCAAGTAATTCACCCCTCCACTTT.

This chain links TRBV4-1 with TRBJ1-2; D gene unclear. V dropped 0 bases and J dropped 8 bases, with 13 bases sitting between them. Per germline, CDR1 MGHRA and CDR2 YSYEKL. This CDR3 spans 14 amino acids. CDR3 loop: CASSQDSLVQGYTF. The CDR3 DNA sequence: TGCGCCAGCAGCCAAGATTCACTTGTACAGGGCTACACCTTC.

The V gene is TRBV25-1, the J gene TRBJ1-5; the D is unclear. In germline, CDR1 is MGHDK, CDR2 SYGVNS. V lost 2 bases and J 10 bases, leaving 3 bases between the germline ends. The CDR3 is 10 amino acids. The CDR3 DNA reads TGTGCCAGCAGTGAAAATCCCCAGCATTTT. Translation: CASSENPQHF.

The chain combines TRBV11-2 with TRBJ2-5; no reliable D call. The CDR3 has 15 residues. Germline CDR1 SGHAT, CDR2 FQNNGV. The V and J ends lost 5 bases and 3 bases respectively, with 16 bases between them. DNA for the CDR3: TGTGCCAGCAGCCCATTCGGTGTGGTAGAAGAGACCCAGTACTTC. As protein: CASSPFGVVEETQYF.

This clone was counted a single time. This chain links TRBV18 with TRBJ2-7; tentative D call: TRBD1 (5 bases). Trimming left V 3 bases short and J 3 bases short, with 15 bases between. Germline V gene sequence: CDR1 KGHSH, CDR2 LQKENI. The CDR3 is 15 residues long. For the CDR3, the DNA is TGTGCCAGCTCACCCCCGACCAGGGTAGGCTACGAGCAGTACTTC. Its translation: CASSPPTRVGYEQYF.

CDR3 coding DNA: TGTGCCTGGAACCAGGGGGGAGGCTACACCTTC. It yields the protein CAWNQGGGYTF. The genes are TRBV30 and TRBJ1-2, with 7 bases fitting TRBD1. This CDR3 spans 11 amino acids. The V gene's germline CDR1 is GTSNPN and CDR2 SVGIG (reference sequence). Trimming removed 4 bases from V and 8 bases from J; junction bases left unmatched: 4.

The J gene is TRBJ2-3, the V gene TRBV10-3; no reliable D call. There are 12 residues in the CDR3. The V end was cut by 0 bases, the J end by 4 bases, with 2 bases between. In germline, CDR1 is ENHRY, CDR2 SYGVKD. The CDR3: CAISESADTQYF. In DNA form, the CDR3 reads TGTGCCATCAGTGAGTCCGCAGATACGCAGTATTTT.

This sequence joins TRBV10-1 and TRBJ2-2; 8 bases are shared with TRBD1. Germline trimming cut 6 bases from V and 4 bases from J; bases unmatched to any gene: 7. The CDR3 has 15 residues. Germline V gene sequence: CDR1 WNHNN, CDR2 SYGVQD (reference sequence). CDR3 DNA sequence: TGCGCCAGCAGCACGGACAGGGCAATCACCGGGGAGCTGTTTTTT. Encoded protein: CASSTDRAITGELFF.

DNA of the CDR3: TGTGCCAGCAGTTACCAGGGTCCTTCGGTTGAGCAGTACTTC. Its protein is CASSYQGPSVEQYF. The V call is TRBV28, the J call TRBJ2-7, with D perhaps matching TRBD1 (5 bases). V was clipped by 4 bases and J by 7 bases, with 17 bases between them. The CDR3 consists of 14 residues. The germline V gene has CDR1 MDHEN and CDR2 SYDVKM.

Only one count was recorded for this clone. The rearrangement uses TRBV6-6 and TRBJ2-1, with D possibly matching TRBD1 (6 bases). CDR3 size: 13 residues. Trimming took off 5 bases at V and 9 bases at J, with 14 bases between the two ends. From germline, CDR1 is MNHNY and CDR2 SVGAGI (reference sequence). Here the CDR3 DNA reads TGTGCCAGCAGTGAGGGGGTAAGGCCTGAGCAGTTCTTC. Its protein product is CASSEGVRPEQFF.

The chain links TRBV12-5 to TRBJ2-1; 11 bases fit TRBD2. In germline, CDR1 is LGHNT, CDR2 FRNRAP. V gave up 4 bases and J gave up 4 bases; unmatched junction bases: 3. CDR3 length equals 15 residues. In DNA form, the CDR3 reads TGTGCTAGTGGTTACTTAGCGGGGGGGTACAATGAGCAGTTCTTC. Translating it yields CASGYLAGGYNEQFF.

The V gene is TRBV28, the J gene TRBJ1-6; possible D gene TRBD1, 6 bases. This CDR3 is built from 14 residues. V was trimmed by 2 bases and J by 10 bases, leaving 12 bases between them. Germline V lookup: CDR1 MDHEN, CDR2 SYDVKM. In nucleotides, the CDR3 is TGTGCCAGCAGTTTAGCCTGGACAGCATCACCCCTCCACTTT. Residues: CASSLAWTASPLHF.

The rearrangement joins TRBV2 to TRBJ2-7, with 10 positions matching TRBD2. This CDR3 is 13 amino acids long. J was trimmed by 6 bases and V by 4 bases; bases with no gene match: 3. Per the germline V gene, CDR1 is SNHLY and CDR2 is FYNNEI. The CDR3 loop is CASSGAGGPEQYF. CDR3 DNA sequence: TGTGCCAGCAGTGGAGCGGGGGGGCCCGAGCAGTACTTC.

V and J are TRBV18 and TRBJ2-2; D possibly corresponds to TRBD2 (6 bases). The CDR3 has 14 amino acids. Per germline, CDR1 KGHSH and CDR2 LQKENI. Trimming shortened V by 0 bases and J by 5 bases, and 7 bases separated the two germline ends. The CDR3 bases are TGTGCCAGCTCACCACCGGCGGGGACCGGGGAGCTGTTTTTT. It translates to CASSPPAGTGELFF.

The rearrangement uses TRBV19 and TRBJ2-3; perhaps TRBD1 as D (6 bases). V lost 6 bases to trimming and J lost 4 bases, with 11 bases between them. In germline, CDR1 is LNHDA, CDR2 SQIVND (reference sequence). The CDR3 sequence is 13 residues long. CDR3 amino acids: CASSNRAADTQYF. The CDR3 DNA follows: TGTGCCAGTAGCAACAGGGCCGCAGATACGCAGTATTTT.